This TCR beta chain was identified during a study of cytomegalovirus exposure and HLA in healthy donors. Overall study findings and caveats: V segments that were indistinguishable, TRBV6-2 and TRBV6-3 among them, were omitted from analysis.

Germline V CDR1 and CDR2: MNHEY, SVGAGI. V was pared by 8 bases and J by 8 bases, with 12 bases between. This CDR3 is 11 amino acids long. Use of 60 Vbeta and 13 Jbeta primers characterized the PCR. Libraries were prepared by immunoSEQ multiplex PCR; TCRdb keeps only in-frame clonotypes and omits some of them. The sample holds 150,000 or so clones, 60% to 80% seen once. The sample holds a few counts of this clone. Its antigen is unidentified. The sample carries other DNA sequences with the same CDR3. The sequence came from a woman in her thirties or forties in good health and CMV-seronegative. The material sequenced was PBMCs. This sequence joins TRBV6-5 and TRBJ1-1, with D possibly TRBD1 on 6 matching bases. As DNA, the CDR3 is TGTGCCAGCGGAACCGGGACAGAAGCTTTCTTT. This translates into CASGTGTEAFF.